This T cell receptor beta chain comes out of a study of blood T cell repertoires in COVID-19. Sequencing used immunoSEQ multiplex PCR; TCRdb keeps in-frame clones, though not all of them. The data show 200,000 to 250,000 clones, with roughly four fifths seen just once and approximately 8% held by the top ten. Material for sequencing was peripheral blood. This receptor was obtained from a woman older than 75 with COVID-19, enrolled during active disease.

CDR3 protein: CASSVEDSYEQYF. The CDR3 DNA sequence: TGTGCCAGCAGTGTCGAGGACAGCTACGAGCAGTACTTC. The J gene is TRBJ2-7, the V gene TRBV6-4, with TRBD1 as a possible D gene (6 bases). Germline V gives CDR1 MRHNA, CDR2 SNTAGT. This CDR3 is built from 13 residues. V was pared by 4 bases and J by 3 bases, with 10 bases between.